These T cell receptor beta chains were read from a single sample in a study of OX40 agonist ivuxolimab in advanced cancers. Clones were sequenced by immunoSEQ multiplex PCR, and TCRdb holds only the in-frame ones, with some missing. The sample lists fewer than 45,000 clones, over 80% occurring once. The material sequenced was CD4+ or CD8+ T cells sorted from blood, taken in a trial of the OX40 agonist ivuxolimab. All receptors derive from an adult with an advanced solid tumor such as melanoma, head and neck, liver or kidney cancer. The CDR3 runs from the conserved cysteine through the conserved F or W. The order of the fields is V gene, D gene, J gene, clone size, CDR3 DNA, CDR3 protein. A D gene is named only where the DNA matches it firmly. Rows may omit the clone size; those that give it use once, few, many or a size class.

v_gene: TRBV6-6
d_gene: TRBD2
j_gene: TRBJ2-7
abundance: NA
CDR3nt: TGTGCCAGCAAAGGGACTAGCGGGAGAGGGAGGCAGTACTTC
CDR3aa: CASKGTSGRGRQYF

v_gene: TRBV15
d_gene: NA
j_gene: TRBJ2-5
abundance: NA
CDR3nt: TGTGCCACCAGCAGAGACAGTCGGAGCCCCTCCCAGTACTTC
CDR3aa: CATSRDSRSPSQYF

v_gene: TRBV29-1
d_gene: TRBD1
j_gene: TRBJ1-4
abundance: NA
CDR3nt: TGCAGCGGAGCCAGGGGGCAGGGTGAAAAACTGTTTTTT
CDR3aa: CSGARGQGEKLFF

v_gene: TRBV12-5
d_gene: NA
j_gene: TRBJ1-5
abundance: NA
CDR3nt: TGTGCTAGTGGTCATACAGTTAATCAGCCCCAGCATTTT
CDR3aa: CASGHTVNQPQHF

v_gene: TRBV5-1
d_gene: NA
j_gene: TRBJ2-1
abundance: few
CDR3nt: TGCGCCAGCAGCCCCCTGGGAGACTACAATGAGCAGTTCTTC
CDR3aa: CASSPLGDYNEQFF

v_gene: TRBV11-2
d_gene: TRBD1
j_gene: TRBJ1-1
abundance: few
CDR3nt: TGTGCCAGCAGCTTAGTCCAGGGGGGAACACTTGAAGCTTTCTTT
CDR3aa: CASSLVQGGTLEAFF

v_gene: TRBV16
d_gene: NA
j_gene: TRBJ1-1
abundance: NA
CDR3nt: TGTGCCAGCAGCCAATTGAGGGGGGGGAACACTGAAGCTTTCTTT
CDR3aa: CASSQLRGGNTEAFF

v_gene: TRBV5-1
d_gene: NA
j_gene: TRBJ2-3
abundance: NA
CDR3nt: TGCGCCAGCAGCCTGAATAGGGACTTAGATACGCAGTATTTT
CDR3aa: CASSLNRDLDTQYF

v_gene: TRBV19
d_gene: NA
j_gene: TRBJ2-1
abundance: NA
CDR3nt: TGTGCCAGTAGTAGCGGGATGAGCTCCTACAATGAGCAGTTCTTC
CDR3aa: CASSSGMSSYNEQFF

v_gene: TRBV27
d_gene: TRBD1
j_gene: TRBJ1-2
abundance: NA
CDR3nt: TGTGCCAGCAGTCCAGGGACAGGCTATGGCTACACCTTC
CDR3aa: CASSPGTGYGYTF

v_gene: TRBV15
d_gene: NA
j_gene: TRBJ2-7
abundance: NA
CDR3nt: TGTGCCACCAGCGCCCAACTAGGAGTCTACTACGAGCAGTACTTC
CDR3aa: CATSAQLGVYYEQYF

v_gene: TRBV6-5
d_gene: TRBD2
j_gene: TRBJ2-1
abundance: NA
CDR3nt: TGTGCCAGCACCCGGACTAGCGCTTACAATGAGCAGTTCTTC
CDR3aa: CASTRTSAYNEQFF

v_gene: TRBV25-1
d_gene: NA
j_gene: TRBJ2-1
abundance: NA
CDR3nt: TGTGCCAGCAGTGAATTTGGTGAGCAGTTCTTC
CDR3aa: CASSEFGEQFF

v_gene: TRBV5-1
d_gene: TRBD1
j_gene: TRBJ1-2
abundance: NA
CDR3nt: TGCGCCAGCAGCTTCCCTACTGCCGGGACAGAGTATGGCTACACCTTC
CDR3aa: CASSFPTAGTEYGYTF

v_gene: TRBV18
d_gene: TRBD1
j_gene: TRBJ1-5
abundance: NA
CDR3nt: TGTGCCAGCTCACCGGGGACAGGGGACGGTCAGCCCCAGCATTTT
CDR3aa: CASSPGTGDGQPQHF

v_gene: TRBV6-5
d_gene: NA
j_gene: TRBJ1-2
abundance: medium-sized
CDR3nt: TGTGCCAGCAGTATTCAAGGGGGAAGCTATGGCTACACCTTC
CDR3aa: CASSIQGGSYGYTF

v_gene: TRBV25-1
d_gene: TRBD1
j_gene: TRBJ1-6
abundance: few
CDR3nt: TGTGCCAGCAGTCAGACCGGGACAGGGAAGTCACCCCTCCACTTT
CDR3aa: CASSQTGTGKSPLHF

v_gene: TRBV5-4
d_gene: NA
j_gene: TRBJ2-5
abundance: NA
CDR3nt: TGTGCCAGCAGCTTGGGGGGAGCGGAGACCCAGTACTTC
CDR3aa: CASSLGGAETQYF

v_gene: TRBV27
d_gene: NA
j_gene: TRBJ1-3
abundance: NA
CDR3nt: TGTGCCAGCAGTCCCGATGGGGGACTCACTGGAAACACCATATATTTT
CDR3aa: CASSPDGGLTGNTIYF

v_gene: TRBV2
d_gene: NA
j_gene: TRBJ1-2
abundance: NA
CDR3nt: TGTGCCAGCAGGTTGGGGGCCTATGGCTACACCTTC
CDR3aa: CASRLGAYGYTF

v_gene: TRBV6-1
d_gene: NA
j_gene: TRBJ2-5
abundance: once
CDR3nt: TGTGCCAGCAGTCCAGCAGGCCTTGGGGAGACCCAGTACTTC
CDR3aa: CASSPAGLGETQYF

v_gene: TRBV10-3
d_gene: NA
j_gene: TRBJ1-1
abundance: NA
CDR3nt: TGTGCCATCATGACCGACCCGGGCACTGAAGCTTTCTTT
CDR3aa: CAIMTDPGTEAFF

v_gene: TRBV30
d_gene: TRBD1
j_gene: TRBJ2-1
abundance: NA
CDR3nt: TGTGCCTGGAGCACAGGGGCTGGGCAGTTCTTC
CDR3aa: CAWSTGAGQFF

v_gene: TRBV19
d_gene: NA
j_gene: TRBJ1-2
abundance: NA
CDR3nt: TGTGCCACTACCCCGACAGGATTGTATGGCTACACCTTC
CDR3aa: CATTPTGLYGYTF

v_gene: TRBV6-6
d_gene: NA
j_gene: TRBJ1-2
abundance: NA
CDR3nt: TGTGCCAGCAGTTCCTGGGGGGCTGGCTACACCTTC
CDR3aa: CASSSWGAGYTF

v_gene: TRBV25-1
d_gene: NA
j_gene: TRBJ2-1
abundance: NA
CDR3nt: TGTGCCAGCAGAGATAATGAGCAGTTCTTC
CDR3aa: CASRDNEQFF

v_gene: TRBV29-1
d_gene: TRBD1
j_gene: TRBJ2-7
abundance: NA
CDR3nt: TGCAGCGTTGAAGTCCCCGGGACAGGGGGCCCCTACGAGCAGTACTTC
CDR3aa: CSVEVPGTGGPYEQYF

v_gene: TRBV12-2
d_gene: NA
j_gene: TRBJ2-1
abundance: NA
CDR3nt: TGTGCAAGTCGCTTATTTAGGAGACAGAAAACCAATGAGCAGTTCTTC
CDR3aa: CASRLFRRQKTNEQFF

v_gene: TRBV7-9
d_gene: NA
j_gene: TRBJ1-1
abundance: NA
CDR3nt: TGTGCCAGCAGCTTAAACCTGAACAGTGAAGCTTTCTTT
CDR3aa: CASSLNLNSEAFF

v_gene: TRBV21-1
d_gene: NA
j_gene: TRBJ2-7
abundance: NA
CDR3nt: TGTGCCAGCGGACGACAGATTCGGAGGGGGGTTTACGAGCAGTACTTC
CDR3aa: CASGRQIRRGVYEQYF

v_gene: TRBV29-1
d_gene: NA
j_gene: TRBJ2-3
abundance: once
CDR3nt: TGCAGCGTTGCAAAATTAGACACAGATACGCAGTATTTT
CDR3aa: CSVAKLDTDTQYF

v_gene: TRBV28
d_gene: TRBD1
j_gene: TRBJ2-2
abundance: NA
CDR3nt: TGTGCCAGCAGTTTTGACAGGGCCAACACCGGGGAGCTGTTTTTT
CDR3aa: CASSFDRANTGELFF

v_gene: TRBV19
d_gene: NA
j_gene: TRBJ1-4
abundance: NA
CDR3nt: TGTGCCAGTATGTCTCGACAGCCTGAAAAACTGTTTTTT
CDR3aa: CASMSRQPEKLFF

v_gene: TRBV19
d_gene: TRBD2
j_gene: TRBJ2-1
abundance: few
CDR3nt: TGTGCCACCGGACTAGTCTCCTACAATGAGCAGTTCTTC
CDR3aa: CATGLVSYNEQFF

v_gene: TRBV25-1
d_gene: NA
j_gene: TRBJ2-3
abundance: NA
CDR3nt: TGTGCCAGCTCCCTAGGTCCCCGCACAGATACGCAGTATTTT
CDR3aa: CASSLGPRTDTQYF

v_gene: TRBV7-2
d_gene: TRBD1
j_gene: TRBJ2-7
abundance: NA
CDR3nt: TGTGCCAGCAGGTTGACAGGGTCAGGCGAGCAGTACTTC
CDR3aa: CASRLTGSGEQYF

v_gene: TRBV7-6
d_gene: NA
j_gene: TRBJ1-1
abundance: NA
CDR3nt: TGTGCCAGCAGCTTAGATTACGTGAACACTGAAGCTTTCTTT
CDR3aa: CASSLDYVNTEAFF

v_gene: TRBV7-2
d_gene: NA
j_gene: TRBJ2-1
abundance: NA
CDR3nt: TGTGCCAGCAGCTTAGGGGCCTTCTGGGATGAGCAGTTCTTC
CDR3aa: CASSLGAFWDEQFF

v_gene: TRBV10-2
d_gene: NA
j_gene: TRBJ2-6
abundance: NA
CDR3nt: TGCGCCAGTGACCCAGGCAGCTCTGGGGCCAACGTCCTGACTTTC
CDR3aa: CASDPGSSGANVLTF

v_gene: TRBV10-3
d_gene: TRBD1
j_gene: TRBJ2-7
abundance: NA
CDR3nt: TGTGCCATCAGTGACTCAGACAGGGCGTACTACGAGCAGTACTTC
CDR3aa: CAISDSDRAYYEQYF

v_gene: TRBV25-1
d_gene: NA
j_gene: TRBJ2-7
abundance: NA
CDR3nt: TGTGCCAGCAGTGATTTAGGGCAGAACTCCTACGAGCAGTACTTC
CDR3aa: CASSDLGQNSYEQYF

v_gene: TRBV30
d_gene: NA
j_gene: TRBJ1-1
abundance: few
CDR3nt: TGTGCCTGGAGAGGGTACACTGAAGCTTTCTTT
CDR3aa: CAWRGYTEAFF

v_gene: TRBV4-1
d_gene: NA
j_gene: TRBJ2-1
abundance: few
CDR3nt: TGCGCCAGCAGCTCGCGTACACGGGACCTATACAATGAGCAGTTCTTC
CDR3aa: CASSSRTRDLYNEQFF

v_gene: TRBV5-4
d_gene: NA
j_gene: TRBJ2-1
abundance: NA
CDR3nt: TGTGCCAGCAGCCCGACCGGGACGGGAAATATAGGCTCCTACAATGAGCAGTTCTTC
CDR3aa: CASSPTGTGNIGSYNEQFF

v_gene: TRBV10-2
d_gene: TRBD1
j_gene: TRBJ2-1
abundance: NA
CDR3nt: TGCGCCAGCAGTGAACAGGGGGCCCTCAATGAGCAGTTCTTC
CDR3aa: CASSEQGALNEQFF

v_gene: TRBV15
d_gene: NA
j_gene: TRBJ1-5
abundance: NA
CDR3nt: TGTGCCACCAGCAGAGATCTCCATCGCAATCAGCCCCAGCATTTT
CDR3aa: CATSRDLHRNQPQHF

v_gene: TRBV29-1
d_gene: TRBD2
j_gene: TRBJ2-5
abundance: NA
CDR3nt: TGCAGCGTTGCGGCGGGAGACCAAGAGACCCAGTACTTC
CDR3aa: CSVAAGDQETQYF

v_gene: TRBV5-1
d_gene: NA
j_gene: TRBJ1-4
abundance: NA
CDR3nt: TGCGCCAGCAGCTTGGGTGCACAGAATGAAAAACTGTTTTTT
CDR3aa: CASSLGAQNEKLFF

v_gene: TRBV4-1
d_gene: TRBD2
j_gene: TRBJ2-7
abundance: few
CDR3nt: TGCGCCAGCAGCCCCTCGGGGGGGGGTAGGAACGAGCAGTACTTC
CDR3aa: CASSPSGGGRNEQYF

v_gene: TRBV30
d_gene: NA
j_gene: TRBJ2-5
abundance: NA
CDR3nt: TGTGCCTGGAGTGTACTAAGGGCCCACGGGCAGTACTTC
CDR3aa: CAWSVLRAHGQYF

v_gene: TRBV7-2
d_gene: TRBD1
j_gene: TRBJ1-2
abundance: once
CDR3nt: TGTGCCAGCAGGCAGACAGGGGGCCGCTACACCTTC
CDR3aa: CASRQTGGRYTF

v_gene: TRBV5-1
d_gene: TRBD1
j_gene: TRBJ1-2
abundance: few
CDR3nt: TGCGCCAGCAGCTTGGGGACAGGGGAAAACTATGGCTACACCTTC
CDR3aa: CASSLGTGENYGYTF

v_gene: TRBV7-9
d_gene: NA
j_gene: TRBJ1-1
abundance: few
CDR3nt: TGTGCCAGCAGCGTTGAGGGGGAATCGTTAACTGAAGCTTTCTTT
CDR3aa: CASSVEGESLTEAFF

v_gene: TRBV27
d_gene: TRBD1
j_gene: TRBJ1-1
abundance: once
CDR3nt: TGTGCCAGCAGCCCCGGACAGGGGGAATGGAGCACTGAAGCTTTCTTT
CDR3aa: CASSPGQGEWSTEAFF

v_gene: TRBV18
d_gene: TRBD2
j_gene: TRBJ2-3
abundance: NA
CDR3nt: TGTGCCAGCGGGTCGGGGACTAGCGGCACAGATACGCAGTATTTT
CDR3aa: CASGSGTSGTDTQYF

v_gene: TRBV5-4
d_gene: NA
j_gene: TRBJ1-5
abundance: NA
CDR3nt: TGTGCCAGCAGCTTGGATCCGGAGAATCAGCCCCAGCATTTT
CDR3aa: CASSLDPENQPQHF

v_gene: TRBV2
d_gene: NA
j_gene: TRBJ2-1
abundance: NA
CDR3nt: TGTGCCACCGGGACGACGGGGAGGAATGAGCAGTTCTTC
CDR3aa: CATGTTGRNEQFF

v_gene: TRBV7-9
d_gene: TRBD1
j_gene: TRBJ1-2
abundance: few
CDR3nt: TGTGCCAGCAGCCCGCCAGGGGGGGTAGGAGGCTACACCTTC
CDR3aa: CASSPPGGVGGYTF